This TCR beta chain was profiled in a study of identical twins. It was template switching that added a universal primer site, and there were unique molecular identifiers on the cDNA. TCRdb itself ran the 5' RACE reads through MiXCR, one entry per CDR3 protein. The table lists roughly 1,500,000 distinct CDR3 sequences, about 32% of them singletons, with 0.25% to 0.3% in the top ten. Germline loops: CDR1 SGHAT, CDR2 FQNNGV. The CDR3 contains 15 residues. Trimming stripped 8 bases from V and 4 bases from J, with 20 bases between. Everyone who donated was a healthy Caucasian. Study conclusions and caveats: Reduced insertions were recorded for abundant cord blood beta clonotypes, with no such pattern in memory repertoires.

A note on this clonotype: Its antigen is as yet unknown.

The sequencing input was cord blood. J is TRBJ1-1 and V is TRBV11-2; possible D gene TRBD1, 5 bases. This TCR derives from a newborn girl in good health. The CDR3 reads CASEKRGPRSTEAFF. The CDR3 DNA follows: TGTGCCAGCGAGAAACGGGGACCCCGCTCCACTGAAGCTTTCTTT.